This T cell receptor beta chain was sequenced for a study of blood T cell repertoires in COVID-19 (dated by TCRdb to 2020 to 2022). Some background on the complete study: Samples covering the acute and convalescent phases of COVID-19 were provided by collaborators in the United States, Italy and Spain. The repertoires were released in a freely available public database meant as a resource for research on the immune response to SARS-CoV-2. Sample metadata almost always included a de-identified subject ID, COVID-19 status, age in years and sex. Where HLA class I and class II types were available, the types were taken from metadata supplied by the sample provider, not from assay-based typing. The dataset comprised deeply sampled blood TCRbeta repertoires from subjects exposed to, actively infected with, or recovered from COVID-19. The material from the prospective study consisted of cDNA or gDNA derived from T cells, B-cell-depleted T cells, or PBMCs. Samples were obtained from the ongoing ImmuneRACE study (first 160 participants) and from over 1,000 subjects provided by 6 global collaborators. What the research found in general, with its limitations: Clinical and demographic metadata were provided uncurated, with the amount varying by source and participant.

Looking up the germline V gene yields CDR1 MDHEN and CDR2 SYDVKM. There are 14 amino acids in the CDR3, from cysteine to phenylalanine inclusive. Only the CDR3 DNA stays, 42 bases, in frame from base 1. From V the trimming removes 5 bases and from J it removes 7 bases, while the gene matches leave 8 bases of the junction unaccounted for. The immunoSEQ Assay, a bias-controlled multiplex PCR, was used to amplify TCRbeta CDR3 regions from genomic DNA. Per the authors' processing: The number of nucleated cells in each sample was estimated by amplification of reference gene primers within the assay. To quantify the absolute abundance of each unique TCRbeta CDR3 rearrangement, sequence reads were collapsed and filtered. For each sample, productive Simpson clonality was calculated as the square root of Simpson's diversity index across productive rearrangements. TCRdb carries this immuneACCESS record with in-frame sequences only. Its versions omit some clonotypes, under half of them owing to an unresolved V gene in the studies checked, with the rest unexplained. That table supplies the V and J calls and clone size; D and trimming were determined from the DNA. The sample profile shows 250,000 to 300,000 clones; 90% of them were found once. 0.95% to 1.2% of the sample is held by the ten biggest clonotypes.

In the prospective study, participants were roughly 18 to 100 years old, resided in 24 geographic areas of the United States, and were enrolled through a virtual design. In the prospective study, cohorts were assigned on the basis of participant-reported clinical history obtained from a screening survey and a study questionnaire. Recovered participants in ImmuneRACE Cohort 3 were defined by two consecutive negative NP/OP PCR tests, clearance by a healthcare professional, or resolution of symptoms. Each participant in the prospective study had whole blood, serum and a nasopharyngeal or oropharyngeal swab collected by mobile phlebotomists. Participants in the prospective study had the option to provide additional blood draws and questionnaires over a 2-month period. Before DNA extraction, blood samples from the prospective study were shipped at room temperature or frozen. Concerning this clone: Its specific antigen is unknown. Base qualities are not provided; no much larger clone lies one nucleotide away.

Material: PBMCs or T cells enriched from blood (not recorded which). This receptor was taken from a woman aged 25 to 45 who had recovered from COVID-19. The sequence links TRBV28 to TRBJ1-2, with 9 bases aligning to TRBD1. The encoded CDR3 is CASSRSQGARGYTF. The DNA reads TGTGCCAGCAGTCGTTCACAGGGGGCGCGTGGCTACACCTTC.